These T cell receptor beta chains were read from a single sample in a study of Graves' ophthalmopathy and Graves' hyperthyroidism. TCRdb reprocessed the multiplex PCR reads via MiXCR and lists one record per CDR3 protein. The sample holds roughly 400,000 distinct CDR3 sequences, around 19% seen once. Sequenced input: peripheral blood. These receptors originate from a woman younger than 30 with Graves' ophthalmopathy. Both conserved end residues are part of each CDR3. The D gene is left open where the match is weak. Clone size is given for some rows only: seen once, a few or many times, or a class if the clone is expanded.

J,V,D,size,DNA,CDR3
TRBJ2-7,TRBV30,NA,many,TGTGCCTGGAGTGGGGATAAGGACCCCTACGAGCAGTACTTC,CAWSGDKDPYEQYF
TRBJ1-1,TRBV12-3/TRBV12-4,NA,NA,TGTGCCAGCAATAACCGGGGTAGGGGCACTGAAGCTTTCTTT,CASNNRGRGTEAFF
TRBJ1-5,TRBV24-1,NA,many,TGTGCCACCAGTGATTCCCCAGGGACGCAGCCCCAGCATTTT,CATSDSPGTQPQHF
TRBJ1-6,TRBV6-1,NA,few,TGTGCCAGCAGCCCCTCGGGACCGAATAATTCACCCCTCCACTTT,CASSPSGPNNSPLHF
TRBJ2-7,TRBV7-2,TRBD2,many,TGTGCGGTGGGGAGGGACTCTTACGAGCAGTACTTC,CAVGRDSYEQYF
TRBJ1-2,TRBV24-1,NA,many,TGTGCCACCAGTGATGTGGGGGGGGCCAACCCTTTTTACGGCTACACCTTC,CATSDVGGANPFYGYTF
TRBJ1-1,TRBV11-3,TRBD1,many,TGTGCCAGCAGCTTTCTCGGCAGGGGGATGAACACTGAAGCTTTCTTT,CASSFLGRGMNTEAFF
TRBJ2-7,TRBV4-3,NA,many,TGCGCCAGCAGCCTTCAACAGGAATCCTACGAGCAGTACTTC,CASSLQQESYEQYF
TRBJ1-3,TRBV12-3/TRBV12-4,NA,many,TGTGCCAGCAGTTCTCAGGGGAGAAACACCATATATTTT,CASSSQGRNTIYF
TRBJ1-1,TRBV6-5,NA,NA,TGTGCCAGCAGTTCCTACGCTGGGCCCTGGAACACTGAAGCTTTCTTT,CASSSYAGPWNTEAFF
TRBJ1-1,TRBV30,NA,NA,TGTGCCTGGAGTGTGTCGGGCACTGAAGCTTTCTTT,CAWSVSGTEAFF
TRBJ2-7,TRBV20-1,NA,many,TGCAGTGCTAGAAGATCGGGACTCAGACTCTCCTACGAGCAGTACTTC,CSARRSGLRLSYEQYF
TRBJ1-1,TRBV6-2/TRBV6-3,NA,many,TGTGCCAGCAGTTACCCGGGGGTGAACACTGAAGCTTTCTTT,CASSYPGVNTEAFF
TRBJ1-1,TRBV12-3/TRBV12-4,NA,many,TGTGCCAGCAGTCTAGACAGTACGGCCACTGAAGCTTTCTTT,CASSLDSTATEAFF
TRBJ1-3,TRBV12-3/TRBV12-4,NA,NA,TGTGCGCTCGGGGAGAGTTTCTCTGGAAACACCATATATTTT,CALGESFSGNTIYF
TRBJ2-2,TRBV30,NA,NA,TGTGCCTGGACCAGGGGGCTAGCGGGGAACACCGGGGAGCTGTTTTTT,CAWTRGLAGNTGELFF
TRBJ1-1,TRBV25-1,NA,many,TGTGCCAGCAGTGAATACCCCTCCACTGAAGCTTTCTTT,CASSEYPSTEAFF
TRBJ2-7,TRBV6-1,TRBD1,many,TGTGCCAGCAGTGAAACGGTAGGGGACAGTGGATCCTACGAGCAGTACTTC,CASSETVGDSGSYEQYF
TRBJ2-2,TRBV7-3,NA,many,TGTGCCAGCAGCTTTCGGAGGACCGGGGAGCTGTTTTTT,CASSFRRTGELFF
TRBJ1-3,TRBV3-1,NA,many,TGTGCCAGCCTCCAAACCGGGACGGCTGGAAACACCATATATTTT,CASLQTGTAGNTIYF
TRBJ1-1,TRBV19,NA,many,TGTGTTAGCGGCCAGTCGAACACTGAAGCTTTCTTT,CVSGQSNTEAFF
TRBJ2-5,TRBV4-3,NA,many,TGCGCCAGCAGCCCGACTAGTCAGACTGCCTATAGTTTAGGAGAGACCCAGTACTTC,CASSPTSQTAYSLGETQYF
TRBJ1-1,TRBV6-5,NA,many,TGTGCCAGCAGTTACTCAAACTTGGCTTTCTTT,CASSYSNLAFF
TRBJ1-1,TRBV6-1,NA,many,TGTGCCAGCAGCCAAAGGGCAGGGGAAGCTTTCTTT,CASSQRAGEAFF
TRBJ2-7,TRBV27,TRBD2,many,TGTGCCAGCAGACCGACTAGCGGGCTATTACTCTACGAGCAGTACTTC,CASRPTSGLLLYEQYF
TRBJ1-2,TRBV12-3/TRBV12-4,TRBD1,many,TGTGCCAGCAGGCCCGGGACAGGAATTGACGGCTACACCTTC,CASRPGTGIDGYTF
TRBJ1-1,TRBV6-5,NA,many,TGTGCCAGCAAGGGGTGGTCCGCTGAAGCTTTCTTT,CASKGWSAEAFF
TRBJ1-1,TRBV12-3/TRBV12-4,NA,many,TGTGCCAGCAGTTTCGGAGCTGTACTTGAAGCTTTCTTT,CASSFGAVLEAFF
TRBJ1-5,TRBV6-2/TRBV6-3,TRBD1,once,TGTGCCAGCAGACCCGACAGGGTTAGCAATCAGCCCCAGCATTTT,CASRPDRVSNQPQHF
TRBJ2-7,TRBV12-3/TRBV12-4,NA,many,TGTGCCAGCAGTTTAGGGGGGACCTATGGCTACGAGCAGTACTTC,CASSLGGTYGYEQYF
TRBJ2-7,TRBV28,TRBD1,many,TGTGCCAGCACCTCTCTGGCCCCGGGACAGGGACTTCGGTCCTACGAGCAGTACTTC,CASTSLAPGQGLRSYEQYF
TRBJ2-5,TRBV6-2/TRBV6-3,NA,many,TGTGCCAGCAGCTCGGGCAAAGAGACCCAGTACTTC,CASSSGKETQYF
TRBJ1-3,TRBV6-5,NA,many,TGTGCCAGCAGTTACTCCGGAGGAGACACCATATATTTT,CASSYSGGDTIYF
TRBJ1-1,TRBV5-1,TRBD1,many,TGCGCCAGCAGCAAAGGGGGCTGGACGAACACTGAAGCTTTCTTT,CASSKGGWTNTEAFF
TRBJ2-2,TRBV28,TRBD1,NA,TGTGCCAGCAGTTGGGGACAGGCCACCGGGGAGCTGTTTTTT,CASSWGQATGELFF
TRBJ2-5,TRBV19,TRBD2,many,TGTGCCAGTAGTATTACTAGCGGGAGGGCCCAAGAGACCCAGTACTTC,CASSITSGRAQETQYF
TRBJ2-1,TRBV9,NA,many,TGTGCCAGCAGCGCCCCGGTTTTGAGGAATAAATACAATGAGCAGTTCTTC,CASSAPVLRNKYNEQFF
TRBJ1-5,TRBV28,NA,many,TGTGCCAGCAGTTTATTAGTTTCGACTTATAGCAATCAGCCCCAGCATTTT,CASSLLVSTYSNQPQHF
TRBJ1-3,TRBV12-3/TRBV12-4,NA,many,TGTGCCAGCAGTATCCGGGGAAACACCATATATTTT,CASSIRGNTIYF
TRBJ1-1,TRBV18,TRBD1,NA,TGTGCCAGCTCGCCCCGGGACAGGGCGAACACTGAAGCTTTCTTT,CASSPRDRANTEAFF
TRBJ2-5,TRBV20-1,TRBD2,NA,TGCAGTGCTGCTAGCGGGACACAAGAGACCCAGTACTTC,CSAASGTQETQYF
TRBJ2-2,TRBV9,NA,many,TGTGCCAGCAAGGTGGGGGGAACCGGGGAGCTGTTTTTT,CASKVGGTGELFF
TRBJ2-7,TRBV7-8,NA,many,TGTGCCAGCAGCTCTCTCTCCGGGACTTCTGACGAGCAGTACTTC,CASSSLSGTSDEQYF
TRBJ2-5,TRBV15,TRBD2,many,TGTGCCACCAGCAGAGTAGGCGGGGGGGCCGGAGAGACCCAGTACTTC,CATSRVGGGAGETQYF
TRBJ2-5,TRBV28,TRBD1,many,TGTGCCAGCAGACCTGGGACAGGGGGCGCGGAGACCCAGTACTTC,CASRPGTGGAETQYF
TRBJ1-5,TRBV6-5,NA,many,TGTGCCAGCAGTTACCCTTGGGGGAATCAGCCCCAGCATTTT,CASSYPWGNQPQHF
TRBJ1-1,TRBV12-3/TRBV12-4,NA,once,TGTGCCAGCAGTTTAAGTATGGACAGCACTGAAGCTTTATTT,CASSLSMDSTEALF
TRBJ2-7,TRBV12-3/TRBV12-4,NA,NA,TGTGCCAGCAGGATCCAGGAGTCCTACGAGCAGTACTTC,CASRIQESYEQYF
TRBJ1-1,TRBV6-2/TRBV6-3,TRBD1,many,TGTGCCAGCAGTCGGACAGGGGTTGGGAAGAACACTGAAGCTTTCTTT,CASSRTGVGKNTEAFF
TRBJ1-2,TRBV27,NA,NA,TGTGCCAGCAGTTTATCGGCCAGCCTAAGCTACACCTTC,CASSLSASLSYTF
TRBJ2-5,TRBV20-1,TRBD2,many,TGCAGTGCTAGAGATTTTGGCGGGAGCGGGGAGACCCAGTACTTC,CSARDFGGSGETQYF
TRBJ1-1,TRBV27,NA,many,TGTGCCAGCAGTCCCCCCCCTACAGAGAACACTGAAGCTTTCTTT,CASSPPPTENTEAFF
TRBJ2-2,TRBV9,NA,many,TGTGCCAGCAGCGTAGTATCCGGGGAGCTGTTTTTT,CASSVVSGELFF
TRBJ2-1,TRBV7-2,TRBD2,many,TGTGCCAGCAGCTACGGTCGTAGGCTAGCGGGGGGGAGCTCCTACAATGAGCAGTTCTTC,CASSYGRRLAGGSSYNEQFF
TRBJ2-5,TRBV28,TRBD2,many,TGTGCCAGCAGTTTATGGCGGGAGCAAGAGACCCAGTACTTC,CASSLWREQETQYF
TRBJ1-1,TRBV7-8,NA,many,TGTGCCAGCAGCGCGCAACAGGGTAGTACTGAAGCTTTCTTT,CASSAQQGSTEAFF